This T cell receptor (beta chain) came from a study of T cells after posttransplantation cyclophosphamide. On the day of bone marrow donation, the related graft donor provided peripheral blood. This clone was counted at least ten times. Its target is not known. Overall study results and limits: Tissue-infiltrating T cells from skin or gut overlapped little with blood T cells. After PTCy, TRB diversity resembled that of CNI/methotrexate controls. Later blood repertoires were often dominated by clones from the donor CD8+ memory compartment.

Trimming cost V 4 bases and J 4 bases; bases outside gene matches: 5. The CDR3 sequence is 15 residues long. Germline V lookup: CDR1 SGHTS, CDR2 YDEGEE. Profiling relied on immunoSEQ multiplex PCR, and the TCRdb table lists in-frame clones only, not all of them. In total the sample includes about 24,000 clones, none of them seen once. The source of this sequence is a woman in her forties or fifties in good health, CMV-negative, and a related stem cell transplant donor. V usage is TRBV5-8 and J usage is TRBJ1-3, with 10 bases aligning to TRBD1. The sample comprised PBMCs. In DNA, the CDR3 is TGTGCCAGCAGCAAACGACAGGGGGCCGGAAACACCATATATTTT. Amino acid sequence: CASSKRQGAGNTIYF. The full variable domain, its missing parts supplied by reference TRBV5-8 and TRBJ1-3, is EAGVTQSPTHLIKTRGQQATLRCSPISGHTSVYWYQQALGLGLQFLLWYDEGEERNRGNFPPRFSGRQFPNYSSELNVNALELEDSALYLCASSKRQGAGNTIYFGEGSWLTVV.